This TCR beta chain came from a study of T-cell memory formation after mild COVID-19. Study summary: TCR clusters showed largely donor specificity. Study-wide findings and caveats: Memory from before infection featured some responding clones, which suggests cross-reactive memory joined.

Looked up from germline, CDR1 is LGHNA and CDR2 is YNFKEQ. This CDR3 comprises 13 residues. Trimming removed 4 bases at V and 9 bases at J, with 12 bases between. TCRdb analysed the 5' RACE reads with MiXCR anew, one entry per CDR3 protein. The sample records 120,000 to 150,000 distinct CDR3 sequences, around 21% being singletons. This clonotype has just a few counts. Its antigen is not identified. The chain employs TRBV4-2 and TRBJ2-2; the D is unclear. The sequencing input was PBMCs or a T cell subset sorted from them (not recorded which). The TCR originated in an adult woman who had mild COVID-19 (a few samples of this study predate the infection). Cell type and time point are not known. The CDR3 sequence is CASSPRRNRELFF. The CDR3 DNA follows: TGTGCCAGCAGCCCGAGGCGCAACCGGGAGCTGTTTTTT.